These T cell receptor beta chains were read from a single sample in a study of T cell repertoires in cytomegalovirus infection. TCRdb fed the reads into MiXCR, producing one record per CDR3 protein. The data contain 650,000 to 850,000 distinct CDR3 sequences, about 29% of them singletons. No antigens are known for them. The sequencing here drew on cultured CD8+ T cells from PBMCs, taken from culture after CMV antigen stimulation. These TCRs come from a human donor in good health (CMV status not recorded). Some clones in this sample may be carry-over from other donors' samples. CDR3s include the opening cysteine and the closing phenylalanine or tryptophan. The D gene is left open where the match is weak. Some rows have no size entry. The others give once, few or many, or a class for an expanded clone.

few . TRBJ1-2 TRBV7-9 TGTGCCAGCAGCTTAAAACTCTACTATGGCTACACCTTC CASSLKLYYGYTF
. TRBD1 TRBJ1-2 TRBV7-8 TGTGCCAGCAGCTTGAATTTACAGGGGGCTAAGAGCTATGGCTACACCTTC CASSLNLQGAKSYGYTF
. . TRBJ1-2 TRBV6-6 TGTGCCAGCAGACTTTATGAGGAGGGGGGCTATGGCTACACCTTC CASRLYEEGGYGYTF
few . TRBJ2-2 TRBV27 TGTGCCAGCAGTTTATCGAGGAGGGCGAACACCGGGGAGCTGTTTTTT CASSLSRRANTGELFF
few . TRBJ2-2 TRBV6-1 TGTGCCAGCAGTTATGAGGGCGGGGAGCTGTTTTTT CASSYEGGELFF
. . TRBJ2-7 TRBV7-9 TGTGCCAGCAGCTTAGAAAACAGGGCATACGAGCAGTACTTC CASSLENRAYEQYF
. . TRBJ1-2 TRBV6-7 TGTGCCAGCAAACAGCTCACTTGGGAGTATGGCTACACCTTC CASKQLTWEYGYTF
. . TRBJ2-7 TRBV20-1 TGCAGTGCTAGCCCTAAGCAGTACTTC CSASPKQYF
once TRBD1 TRBJ2-1 TRBV24-1 TGTGCCACCAGTGATCGACAGGGGATCTACAATGAGCAGTTCTTC CATSDRQGIYNEQFF
many . TRBJ1-5 TRBV12-3/TRBV12-4 TGTGCCAGCAGTCCCACAGGAAAACAGCCCCAGCATTTT CASSPTGKQPQHF
few . TRBJ2-1 TRBV27 TGTGCCAGCAGTTTCGGGACCCTTAACGATGAGCAGTTCTTC CASSFGTLNDEQFF
. . TRBJ2-1 TRBV10-2 TGCGCCAGCAGTGAGTCGGGGGGGCCTTCGAATGAGCAGTTCTTC CASSESGGPSNEQFF
. . TRBJ2-5 TRBV19 TGTGCCAGTAGTATCGGGACATCGTACCGTCAAGAGACCCAGTACTTC CASSIGTSYRQETQYF
. . TRBJ1-3 TRBV6-6 TGTGCCAGCATCGGGGTGGATGGAGATGGAAACACCATATATTTT CASIGVDGDGNTIYF
few . TRBJ2-1 TRBV12-3/TRBV12-4 TGTGCCAGCAGACCCTCGGACCCATACAATGAGCAGTTCTTC CASRPSDPYNEQFF
. . TRBJ1-1 TRBV6-5 TGTGCCAGCAGTTTCACAGGGAACATGAACACTGAAGCTTTCTTT CASSFTGNMNTEAFF
. . TRBJ1-3 TRBV6-2/TRBV6-3 TGTGCCAGCAGTGAATATCTGGGGAGCTCTGGAAACACCATATATTTT CASSEYLGSSGNTIYF
. . TRBJ2-3 TRBV7-9 TGTGCCAGCAGCTTTGTCTACCATAGGGTCACAGAAACAGATACGCAGTATTTT CASSFVYHRVTETDTQYF
. TRBD1 TRBJ2-5 TRBV5-4 TGTGCCAGCAGCTTGGCCACAGGGGCGCTCCAAGAGACCCAGTACTTC CASSLATGALQETQYF
many TRBD1 TRBJ1-2 TRBV28 TGTGCCAGCAGGAGGGGGGACCGGGACAGTGTCTATGGCTACACCTTC CASRRGDRDSVYGYTF
many . TRBJ1-6 TRBV15 TGTGCCACCAGCAGACTCCCAGGCAGGATTAATTCACCCCTCCACTTT CATSRLPGRINSPLHF
few . TRBJ2-2 TRBV7-8 TGTGCCAGCACCCTCAGGACAGCGACCGGGGAGCTGTTTTTT CASTLRTATGELFF
. TRBD1 TRBJ2-1 TRBV7-3 TGTGCCAGCAGCTACCGGGACAGGGGAGACAATGAGCAGTTCTTC CASSYRDRGDNEQFF
. TRBD1 TRBJ1-2 TRBV11-3 TGTGCCAGCAGCTCGTTACCCGCGAGGACAGGGTCATACTATGGCTACACCTTC CASSSLPARTGSYYGYTF
. TRBD2 TRBJ2-5 TRBV12-5 TGTGCTAGTGGTCGGACTAGTTCGGAGACCCAGTACTTC CASGRTSSETQYF
. . TRBJ1-1 TRBV27 TGTGCCAGCAGTCCCCATTCAGGGGTCCTGAACACTGAAGCTTTCTTT CASSPHSGVLNTEAFF